This TCR beta chain was documented in a study of T cell responses to AZD1222 COVID-19 vaccine. The V and J ends lost 0 bases and 0 bases respectively, with 6 bases between them. CDR3 length: 16 residues. The germline gives CDR1 WSHSY, CDR2 SAAADI. Findings and caveats of the study: White British people made up most donors, females outnumbered males, and clonal diversity was possibly underestimated. Spike regions recognized by vaccine-associated CD4 TCRs spanned the protein, led by 160-218 and 743-854. Repertoires were sampled only after the peak T cell response.

It was second doses at about 4 or about 12 weeks that were pooled. Data came from immunoSEQ multiplex PCR; TCRdb stores just in-frame clones and leaves some out. The table shows 250,000 to 300,000 clones, with 90% to 95% occurring only once. As regards this clone: Its specificity is not known.

The material was peripheral blood, obtained 28 days after the second AZD1222 dose. The origin of this receptor is an adult who received the AZD1222 COVID-19 vaccine. The chain uses TRBV10-2 and TRBJ2-6, with D possibly TRBD1 on 5 matching bases. The CDR3: CASSESRASGANVLTF. The CDR3 region has the DNA TGCGCCAGCAGTGAGTCCAGGGCCTCTGGGGCCAACGTCCTGACTTTC.